The T cell receptor beta chain described here comes from a study of prognosis after radiotherapy for stage I lung cancer. Study-level background: Among the non-small cell lung cancer patients, all were considered medically inoperable. In around twelve patients the tumors were adenocarcinoma, and in several they were squamous cell carcinoma. General study results and limits: The study found that unique TCR clone counts fell after stereotactic body radiation therapy, median around 9,500 versus 6,500.

Two time points each involved a draw of approximately 5.8 milliliters of peripheral blood. This clonotype was seen at least ten times. The target antigen is unknown. Using two-round multiplex PCR, the authors amplified TCR beta CDR3 from genomic DNA. First-round PCR, the initial amplification, used primers specific to each TRBV and TRBJ gene. TCRdb passed the multiplex PCR reads through MiXCR, listing each CDR3 protein once. The profile shows tens of thousands of distinct CDR3 sequences, around 24% of them singletons. There are 14 residues in the CDR3. Germline trimming cut 4 bases from V and 4 bases from J; bases unmatched to any gene: 5. The germline CDR1 and CDR2 sequences are LNHDA and SQIVND (reference sequence).

The sequenced sample was PBMCs, obtained before or after stereotactic body radiation therapy (not recorded which). This TCR was recovered from a donor aged 50 or older with non-small cell lung cancer. The chain combines TRBV19 with TRBJ2-3; 7 bases are a match to TRBD2. As DNA, the CDR3 is TGTGCCAGTAGTACTGCGGGAGCCCCAGATACGCAGTATTTT. Amino acid sequence: CASSTAGAPDTQYF.